This TCR beta chain was captured in a study of tissue T cells after allogeneic stem cell transplantation. Notes on the study in general: Shared clones across patients were few; motif clustering revealed tissue-specific shared signatures. Tissue-detected TCR repertoire was only partly captured by blood and spleen T cells. Within patients, tissue anatomy strongly shaped TCR repertoire composition.

This CDR3 is 13 amino acids long. Germline V gives CDR1 GFQATS, CDR2 STVNSAI. V was trimmed by 6 bases and J by 0 bases, leaving 10 bases between them. Sequencing used immunoSEQ multiplex PCR; TCRdb keeps in-frame clones, though not all of them. The table records more than 40,000 clones, about three quarters of them present only once. Comment on this clone: Its specificity is unknown. Mouse germline and gene names are used. The missing CDR3 end, 1 residue past where the read stops, is filled in from the germline J gene. This same CDR3 is encoded by further DNA sequences in the sample.

Sequencing was performed on sorted cells pooled from one or two spleens. The sequence derives from a pool of C57BL/6 mice in good health. This chain connects TRBV20 to TRBJ2-3, with a tentative D call TRBD1 (6 bases). The CDR3 is CGAGTSSAETLYF. Incomplete CDR3 DNA: TGTGGTGCCGGGACATCTAGTGCAGAAACGCTGTAT.